A single T cell receptor (beta chain) is shown here with its context. The target antigen is unknown. Germline assignment: CDR1 SGHTA and CDR2 FQGTGA. The CDR3 has 14 residues. V lost 2 bases to trimming and J lost 3 bases; unmatched junction nucleotides: 4. This specimen belongs to a study of T cell responses to AZD1222 COVID-19 vaccine. Overall study findings and caveats: At baseline, just five to seven AZD1222 recipients tested seropositive. Most donors were white British and more were female, and clonal diversity was possibly underestimated. Of spike-specific TCRs, nearly half reportedly target regions left unmutated in variants.

The table came from immunoSEQ multiplex PCR; TCRdb's copy has only in-frame clones and leaves some out. The data contain about 110,000 clones, around 90% of them singletons. The clonotype comes from an adult in good health. The V and J genes are TRBV7-3 and TRBJ2-7, with TRBD2 identical over 7 bases. This specimen consisted of peripheral blood, obtained on day 0 of AZD1222 vaccination. CDR3 nucleotides: TGTGCCAGCAGCTTAGGGAGGGGAGGCTACGAGCAGTACTTC. Protein: CASSLGRGGYEQYF.